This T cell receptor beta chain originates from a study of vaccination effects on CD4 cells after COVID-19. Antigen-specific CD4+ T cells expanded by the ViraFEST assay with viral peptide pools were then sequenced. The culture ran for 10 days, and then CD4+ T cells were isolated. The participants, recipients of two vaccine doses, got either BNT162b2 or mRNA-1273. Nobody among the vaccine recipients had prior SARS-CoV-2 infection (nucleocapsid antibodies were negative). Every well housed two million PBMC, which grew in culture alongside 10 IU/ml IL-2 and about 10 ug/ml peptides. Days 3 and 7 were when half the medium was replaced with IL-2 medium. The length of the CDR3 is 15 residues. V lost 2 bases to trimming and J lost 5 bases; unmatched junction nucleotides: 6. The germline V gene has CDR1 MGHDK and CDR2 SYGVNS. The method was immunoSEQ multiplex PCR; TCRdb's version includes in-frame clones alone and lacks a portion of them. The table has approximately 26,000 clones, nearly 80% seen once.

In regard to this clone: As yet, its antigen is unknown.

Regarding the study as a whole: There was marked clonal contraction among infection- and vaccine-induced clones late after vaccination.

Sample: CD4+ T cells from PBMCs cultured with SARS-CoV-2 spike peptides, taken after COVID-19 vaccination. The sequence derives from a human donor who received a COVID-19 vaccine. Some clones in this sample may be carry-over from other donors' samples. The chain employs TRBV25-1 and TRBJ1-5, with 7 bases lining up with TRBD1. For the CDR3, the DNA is TGTGCCAGCAGTGAAGACGACAGGGACCATCAGCCCCAGCATTTT. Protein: CASSEDDRDHQPQHF.